The present entry profiles one T cell receptor beta chain with its context. This entry is derived from a study of blood T cell repertoires in COVID-19. At the level of the study: The United States, Italy and Spain were the sources of the acute and convalescent COVID-19 samples. T cells, B-cell-depleted T cells, or PBMCs supplied cDNA or gDNA.

CDR1 and CDR2 (germline): GTSNPN, SVGIG (reference sequence). The CDR3 has 12 residues. V was trimmed by 2 bases and J by 9 bases, leaving 8 bases between them. In the original analysis: Reference gene primer amplification gave estimated nucleated cell counts. Assay: immunoSEQ multiplex PCR; the TCRdb copy retains only in-frame clones and omits some. V and J calls and clone size come straight from that table; D and trimming were deduced from the DNA. The sample yields 65,000 to 90,000 clones, less than 85% seen once. The receptor was derived from a man between 70 and 80 years old with active or convalescent COVID-19. The sample was peripheral blood. The chain couples TRBV30 to TRBJ1-6, with D unresolved. In DNA, the CDR3 is TGTGCCTGGAGTCGGACTCGTTCACCCCTCCACTTT. Translating gives CAWSRTRSPLHF.